Included here is one T cell receptor beta chain sequence, with context. This clonotype showed up just a few times. Its antigen target is currently unknown. Base quality data are lacking; no much larger clone is found one base away. This sample is drawn from a study of blood T cells in healthy people across ages (dated by TCRdb to about 2015). Broadly, across the study: In model experiments, template switching captured about one uniquely barcoded TCR beta cDNA molecule for every two T cells. Using deep sequencing normalized with unique cDNA molecular identifiers, the study measured how TCR beta repertoire diversity changes with age. The donors were divided into four age groups: young (average around 16 years), middle-aged (roughly 40), aged (about 60) and long-lived (82). To avoid experimental bias, donors of different ages were distributed randomly across sequencing lanes. For two donors (one aged 18 to 30 and one aged 80 or older), the study analyzed two additional independent replicas of 1 million unique cDNA reads from the same blood draw. Broad study findings and their caveats: Donor CMV infection status was unknown, potentially confounding age-related changes in expanded clonotypes. As age increased, observed TCR beta diversity per million T cells dropped in a roughly linear way, and a significant reduction was already evident by age 40. Observed TCR beta diversity correlated strongly with the percentage of naive T cells measured by flow cytometry. Compared with the aged group, the long-lived group had more naive CD4+ T cells, fewer expanded clones and increased TCR diversity, a pattern suggesting age selection. Bulk unsorted PBMC profiling prevented conclusive comparison of naive and antigen-experienced compartments. Estimates of total diversity based on one million sequenced T cells were considered lower bounds and underestimates.

The donors were roughly 40 Caucasian individuals from Russia, aged about 6 to 100 years, who were systemically healthy. Approximately 10 milliliters of peripheral blood were collected from each donor into EDTA-treated Vacutainer tubes. Ficoll-Paque density-gradient centrifugation was used to isolate PBMCs, with at least 6 million per sample. Trizol reagent was used to extract total RNA from PBMCs, with at least 6 micrograms per sample. Naive CD45RAhigh/CD27high T cell percentages were measured by flow cytometry on a PBMC aliquot from every donor. Library prep was done by 5' RACE. Data came from an Illumina HiSeq 2500. A second about 7 to 12 cycle PCR used a sample-barcoded 5' primer and a J-beta primer mix. Each TCR beta cDNA molecule received a unique molecular identifier from a template-switch 5' adaptor carrying 12 random nucleotides. Each sample yielded at least 3 million CDR3-containing paired-end reads. The Mint cDNA synthesis kit, primed by a TRBC-specific oligonucleotide, was used to synthesize first-strand cDNA from all RNA. After uracil-DNA glycosylase treatment, a first 18-cycle PCR used universal primers M1SS and BC2_uni_R on all cDNA. The study's processing was this. For normalization, 1 million high-quality reads, each with a distinct molecular identifier, were randomly selected from each sample. Instead of being binned into consensus sequences, reads with shared molecular identifiers were discarded. MiTCR, run with a Q25 quality threshold and the strictest error-elimination algorithm, handled CDR3 identification, clonotype clustering and error correction. A nonparametric unseen species model with Euler transformation was used to estimate a lower bound on total TCR beta diversity. Using fastp trimming at Q25 and MiXCR clonotype assembly, TCRdb reanalyzed the public sequencing data and kept in-frame beta chains. Every entry covers one CDR3 protein and lists the most common genes and DNA from its rows. In this record, the V and J calls reflect TCRdb's handling and not the investigators' own analysis. The sample table contains about 810,000 distinct CDR3 sequences; only one count was recorded for around 36% of them. The ten largest clones capture over 10% of the sample.

The specimen was blood. This TCR came from a young man in good health.

DNA sequence: TGCGCCAGCAGCGTGTCCCCGTGGGGGGGGTCCAGACAGATAGCCAAAAACATTCAGTACTTC. Its translation is CASSVSPWGGSRQIAKNIQYF. The V and J segments used are TRBV5-1 and TRBJ2-4, and TRBD2 matches 7 of the central bases. Based on the germline V gene, the CDR1 and CDR2 sequences are SGHRS and YFSETQ. The germline V and J ends show losses of 4 bases and 0 bases respectively, and no gene match explains 22 bases of the junction. Including the terminal cysteine and phenylalanine, the CDR3 comprises 21 residues. The sequence is cut down to CDR3 DNA, 63 bases in frame from base 1.